The present T cell receptor (beta chain) was sequenced within a study of CD8 T cells in ankylosing spondylitis. The CDR3 covers 17 residues. Trimming left V 7 bases short and J 1 base short, with 23 bases between. General observations from the study: Earlier authors reported some of these motif variants in reactive arthritis synovial fluid and blood. Ankylosing spondylitis blood appeared to carry a characteristic TCR beta motif of several highly homologous variants. Significantly higher representation of disease-linked clones was reported for matched ankylosing spondylitis synovial fluid.

Libraries of TCR beta came from quantitative 5'-RACE with molecular barcodes. Via MiXCR, TCRdb re-called the 5' RACE reads, giving one row per CDR3 protein. The top ten clones hold over 1% of a sample with approximately 400,000 distinct CDR3 sequences, roughly 17% of them seen once. Of note for this clonotype: Its antigen is still unknown.

The rearrangement links TRBV5-7 to TRBJ1-2; possibly TRBD1 for D (5 bases). TRBV5-7 is annotated as an ORF whose role is uncertain. The receptor comes from a male donor with ankylosing spondylitis. The specimen was blood, either unsorted or a sorted T cell fraction (not recorded which). The CDR3 DNA sequence: TGTGCCAGCGGCCCCCGGACACTTCTATTGAGTAACTATGGCTACACCTTC. Its protein is CASGPRTLLLSNYGYTF.